The 18 T cell receptor beta chains given below trace back to one sample, sequenced in a study of neurological immune-mediated disorders. Using its own MiXCR run on the 5' RACE reads, TCRdb lists one record per CDR3 protein. This sample has 130,000 or so distinct CDR3 sequences, with roughly 3.2% found just once. The sequenced sample was PBMCs. These receptors were collected from a woman aged 25 to 39 with multiple sclerosis.

There are many counts of this clonotype. This rearrangement joins TRBV29-1 to TRBJ2-7; D is perhaps TRBD2 (6 bases). The germline gives CDR1 SQVTM, CDR2 ANQGSEA. V lost 5 bases and J lost 3, with 11 bases in between. The CDR3 length is 12 residues. CDR3 protein: CSVRREGYEQYF. The CDR3 DNA sequence: TGCAGCGTTCGGCGGGAAGGCTACGAGCAGTACTTC.

The rearrangement joins TRBV20-1 to TRBJ1-1, with 8 nucleotides matching TRBD1. The V gene end was trimmed by 5 bases and the J gene end by 3 bases; junction bases not matched to a gene: 8. Germline loops: CDR1 DFQATT, CDR2 SNEGSKA (reference sequence). The CDR3 is 14 residues long. As DNA, the CDR3 is TGCAGTGCTGTGGACAGGGTTTTGTACACTGAAGCTTTCTTT. It yields the protein CSAVDRVLYTEAFF.

The J gene is TRBJ2-5, the V gene TRBV6-5; D might be TRBD2 (9 bases). Germline V gene data show CDR1 as MNHEY and CDR2 as SVGAGI. Trimming removed 0 bases from V and 4 bases from J, with 30 bases in between. The CDR3 has 21 residues. CDR3 DNA sequence: TGTGCCAGCAGTTACTCGATTCCGACAGGGGCATTAGCGGGAGAACGAGAGACCCAGTACTTC. Translating it yields CASSYSIPTGALAGERETQYF.

This clonotype has at least ten counts. This chain joins TRBV24-1 and TRBJ2-3; D is perhaps TRBD2 (5 bases). CDR1 and CDR2 (germline): KGHDR, SFDVKD. Trimming took off 4 bases at V and 0 bases at J, with 10 bases between the two ends. The CDR3 covers 15 residues. The CDR3 loop is CATSDATTSTDTQYF. The CDR3 nucleotides are TGTGCCACCAGTGACGCGACTACTAGCACAGATACGCAGTATTTT.

This clonotype occurred a few times. The rearrangement uses TRBV20-1 and TRBJ2-5; 7 bases line up with TRBD2. With V trimmed by 5 bases and J by 4 bases, 4 bases remained unmatched. The CDR3 consists of 12 residues. Germline CDR1 and CDR2: DFQATT and SNEGSKA (reference sequence). The CDR3, as DNA: TGCAGTGCTGGGAGGGAGACAGAGACCCAGTACTTC. The encoded protein is CSAGRETETQYF.

This clonotype was seen repeatedly, ten times or more. V usage is TRBV5-6 and J usage is TRBJ1-1; perhaps TRBD1 as D (5 bases). The germline V gene encodes CDR1 SGHDT and CDR2 YYEEEE. V was cut by 4 bases and J by 5 bases, with 6 bases left in between. There are 11 residues in the CDR3. The CDR3 spells CASSRGTEAFF. The CDR3 DNA sequence: TGTGCCAGCAGCCGGGGGACTGAAGCTTTCTTT.

This clonotype was observed many times. The chain couples TRBV7-2 to TRBJ1-3; D possibly corresponds to TRBD1 (6 bases). The germline V gene has CDR1 SGHTA and CDR2 FQGNSA. The CDR3 length is 15 residues. Trimming took 5 bases from V and 4 from J, leaving 15 bases between them. CDR3: CASSPQVGGGNTIYF. As DNA, the CDR3 is TGTGCCAGCAGCCCCCAAGTTGGGGGCGGAAACACCATATATTTT.

This clonotype was observed at least ten times. The chain carries TRBV27 and TRBJ1-6; no clear D. V lost 7 bases and J lost 5, with 9 bases in between. CDR3 length: 13 residues. Germline CDR1 reads MNHEY; CDR2 reads SMNVEV (reference sequence). CDR3 bases: TGTGCCAGCACGGCAAGGGATAATTCACCCCTCCACTTT. Its protein product is CASTARDNSPLHF.

This clonotype was seen ten or more times. The chain has TRBV7-2 and TRBJ1-5; the D is unclear. With 2 bases removed from V and 4 bases from J, the gap between germline ends came to 12 bases. The CDR3 loop spans 15 amino acids. The germline CDR1 and CDR2 sequences are SGHTA and FQGNSA. CDR3 amino acids: CASSLSPVLNQPQHF. For the CDR3, the DNA is TGTGCCAGCAGCTTAAGTCCAGTTTTAAATCAGCCCCAGCATTTT.

This clonotype was picked up many times. Written as DNA, the CDR3 is TGCAGTGCTCGGGGCCCGTACCCCTACGAGCAGTACTTC. Translation gives CSARGPYPYEQYF. The genes are TRBV20-1 and TRBJ2-7, with D perhaps given as TRBD1 or TRBD2 (5 bases each). CDR3 length equals 13 residues. CDR1 DFQATT and CDR2 SNEGSKA come from the germline V gene (reference sequence). V was clipped by 5 bases and J by 2 bases, with 13 bases between them.

In regard to this clonotype: This sequence may be a read error, since a much larger clone differs from it by one base. Likely a read error: the CDR3 ends without its conserved phenylalanine or tryptophan. The chain employs TRBV6-5 and TRBJ1-2; maybe TRBD1 (6 bases). CDR1 and CDR2 from the germline V gene are MNHEY and SVGAGI. This CDR3 has 13 amino acids. Trimming left V 2 bases short and J 10 bases short, with 14 bases between. As DNA, the CDR3 is TGTGCCAGCAGTTACGAAGTACAGGGCTCCTACACCTGC. Its translation: CASSYEVQGSYTC.

The table lists this clonotype with many counts. The CDR3 loop is CASSQWETGGSSYNEQFF. The DNA for the CDR3 is TGCGCCAGCAGCCAATGGGAGACGGGGGGTAGCTCCTACAATGAGCAGTTCTTC. This chain joins TRBV4-3 and TRBJ2-1; 7 bases are a match to TRBD2. With 2 bases clipped from V and 0 bases from J, the junction kept 10 bases outside the gene matches. This CDR3 contains 18 residues. The germline CDR1 and CDR2 sequences are LGHNA and YSLEER.

This clonotype has ten or more counts. This chain joins TRBV6-5 and TRBJ1-1, with D hard to call. The CDR3 has 13 residues. The V end was cut by 0 bases, the J end by 4 bases, with 6 bases between. The germline gives CDR1 MNHEY, CDR2 SVGAGI. DNA for the CDR3: TGTGCCAGCAGTTACTCGTTTCTCACTGAAGCTTTCTTT. Amino acids: CASSYSFLTEAFF.

There are many counts of this clonotype. The V and J genes are TRBV7-8 and TRBJ2-1, with D perhaps assigned TRBD1 or TRBD2 (5 bases each). Deletions cut 1 base from V and 8 bases from J, with 12 bases between. This CDR3 has 14 amino acids. Germline lookup yields CDR1 SGHVS and CDR2 FQNEAQ. CDR3 sequence reads: CASSLGGSVHEQFF. CDR3 nucleotide sequence: TGTGCCAGCAGCTTAGGGGGGTCTGTGCATGAGCAGTTCTTC.

Many counts were recorded for this clonotype. The J gene is TRBJ1-5, the V gene TRBV5-5, with TRBD1 matching over 7 bases. The CDR3 is 14 residues long. The trim removed 4 bases at V and 5 bases at J, leaving 6 bases unmatched. The V gene's germline CDR1 is SGHKS and CDR2 YYEKEE (reference sequence). The CDR3 is CASSLGTVYQPQHF. The CDR3 coding sequence is TGTGCCAGCAGCCTCGGGACAGTCTATCAGCCCCAGCATTTT.

This clonotype was counted at least ten times. The rearrangement joins TRBV7-8 to TRBJ1-5; D gene ambiguous. Between the trimmed V and J ends, which lost 5 bases and 2 bases, there was a span of 13 bases. Germline CDR1 and CDR2: SGHVS and FQNEAQ. This CDR3 contains 15 residues. DNA of the CDR3: TGTGCCAGCAGCGTAGGGATCTCAGGCAATCAGCCCCAGCATTTT. This sequence encodes CASSVGISGNQPQHF. The whole variable domain, remainder taken from reference TRBV7-8 and TRBJ1-5, is GAGVSQSPRYKVAKRGQDVALRCDPISGHVSLFWYQQALGQGPEFLTYFQNEAQLDKSGLPSDRFFAERPEGSVSTLKIQRTQQEDSAVYLCASSVGISGNQPQHFGDGTRLSIL.

Many counts were recorded for this clonotype. V and J are TRBV25-1 and TRBJ1-2, with unresolved D. Germline CDR1 is MGHDK and CDR2 is SYGVNS. The CDR3 is made up of 12 amino acids. With 2 bases removed from V and 5 bases from J, the gap between germline ends came to 6 bases. CDR3 sequence: CASSERKYGYTF. CDR3 bases: TGTGCCAGCAGTGAAAGAAAGTATGGCTACACCTTC.

This clonotype occurred many times. This chain links TRBV19 with TRBJ1-5; D is undetermined. Germline V gives CDR1 LNHDA, CDR2 SQIVND (reference sequence). The CDR3 spans 14 residues. V lost 3 bases and J lost 4, with 10 bases in between. As DNA, the CDR3 is TGTGCCAGTAGTATGGTCAGGTTGAATCAGCCCCAGCATTTT. Translating gives CASSMVRLNQPQHF.